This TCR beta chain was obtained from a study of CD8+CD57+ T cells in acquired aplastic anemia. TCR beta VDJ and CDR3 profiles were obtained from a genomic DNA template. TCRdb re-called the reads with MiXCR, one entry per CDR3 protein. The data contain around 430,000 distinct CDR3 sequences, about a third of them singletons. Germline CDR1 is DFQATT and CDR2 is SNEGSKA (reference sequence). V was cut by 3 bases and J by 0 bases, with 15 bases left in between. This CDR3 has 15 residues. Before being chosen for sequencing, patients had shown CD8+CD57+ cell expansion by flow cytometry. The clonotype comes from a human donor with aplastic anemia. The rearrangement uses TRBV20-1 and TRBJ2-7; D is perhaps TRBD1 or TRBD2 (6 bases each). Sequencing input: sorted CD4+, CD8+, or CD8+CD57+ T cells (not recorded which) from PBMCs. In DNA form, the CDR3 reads TGCAGTGCTAGGGCGGGGACATCGAGCTCCTACGAGCAGTACTTC. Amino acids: CSARAGTSSSYEQYF.